This T cell receptor (beta chain) was sequenced in a study of OX40 agonist ivuxolimab in advanced cancers. The V gene end was trimmed by 1 base and the J gene end by 2 bases; junction bases not matched to a gene: 6. The germline gives CDR1 SGHTA, CDR2 FQGNSA. This CDR3 is built from 16 residues. Measured with immunoSEQ multiplex PCR; TCRdb has only the in-frame clones, and not every one. The sample records under 80,000 clones, 90% to 95% being singletons. This clone was found once. The receptor was derived from an adult with an advanced solid tumor such as melanoma, head and neck, liver or kidney cancer. This chain joins TRBV7-2 and TRBJ2-3, with 7 bases lining up with TRBD2. The sample was CD4+ or CD8+ T cells sorted from blood, taken in a trial of the OX40 agonist ivuxolimab. CDR3 protein: CASSLGRGGTTDTQYF. The CDR3 DNA sequence: TGTGCCAGCAGCTTAGGGAGGGGAGGGACCACAGATACGCAGTATTTT.